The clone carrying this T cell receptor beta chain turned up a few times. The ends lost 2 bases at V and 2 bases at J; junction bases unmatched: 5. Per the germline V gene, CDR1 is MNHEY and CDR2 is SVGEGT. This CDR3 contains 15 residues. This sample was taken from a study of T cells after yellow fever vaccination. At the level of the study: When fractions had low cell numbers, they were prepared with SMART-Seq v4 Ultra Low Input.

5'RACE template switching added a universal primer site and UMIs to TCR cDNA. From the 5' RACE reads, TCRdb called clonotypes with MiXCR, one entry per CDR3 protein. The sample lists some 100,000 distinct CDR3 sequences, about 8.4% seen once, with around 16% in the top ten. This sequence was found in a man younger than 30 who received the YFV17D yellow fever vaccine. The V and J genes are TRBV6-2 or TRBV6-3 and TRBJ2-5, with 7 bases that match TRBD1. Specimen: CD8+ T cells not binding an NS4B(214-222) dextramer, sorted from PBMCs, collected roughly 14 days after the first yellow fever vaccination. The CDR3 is CASSYRGRNQETQYF. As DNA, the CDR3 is TGTGCCAGCAGTTACAGGGGGCGAAATCAAGAGACCCAGTACTTC.